Here is one T cell receptor (beta chain) with its context. The CDR3 does not end in the conserved phenylalanine or tryptophan, so this is likely a read error. With a constant-region primer, TCR beta cDNA was made from 450 to 500 ng of total RNA. Three nested multiplex PCR rounds, a slightly modified ARM-PCR, produced the libraries for TCR beta. It was with TRBV1-TRBV30 forward primers and a C-beta reverse primer that the first two PCR rounds were run, at approximately 10 cycles each. From the multiplex PCR reads, TCRdb called clonotypes with MiXCR, one entry per CDR3 protein. Among tens of thousands of distinct CDR3 sequences listed, about 68% were seen once. There are 15 residues in the CDR3. With 4 bases clipped from V and 7 bases from J, the junction kept 9 bases outside the gene matches. Per germline, CDR1 ENHRY and CDR2 SYGVKD. This sample is part of a study of tumor-infiltrating lymphocytes in primary liver carcinoma.

The roughly 20-34 mg bulk tissue piece was not sorted before simultaneous RNA and DNA extraction. Specimen: liver tumor tissue from sampling region 2. Subset denoted: tumor region T2, inferior pole. The rearrangement links TRBV10-3 to TRBJ2-3; 9 bases are shared with TRBD2. The sequence was obtained from a man in his forties or fifties with primary liver carcinoma and hepatitis B virus infection. CDR3 DNA: TGTGCCATCAGTGCTGAGACTAGCGGAACCTATACGCAGTATTTA. Its protein product is CAISAETSGTYTQYL.